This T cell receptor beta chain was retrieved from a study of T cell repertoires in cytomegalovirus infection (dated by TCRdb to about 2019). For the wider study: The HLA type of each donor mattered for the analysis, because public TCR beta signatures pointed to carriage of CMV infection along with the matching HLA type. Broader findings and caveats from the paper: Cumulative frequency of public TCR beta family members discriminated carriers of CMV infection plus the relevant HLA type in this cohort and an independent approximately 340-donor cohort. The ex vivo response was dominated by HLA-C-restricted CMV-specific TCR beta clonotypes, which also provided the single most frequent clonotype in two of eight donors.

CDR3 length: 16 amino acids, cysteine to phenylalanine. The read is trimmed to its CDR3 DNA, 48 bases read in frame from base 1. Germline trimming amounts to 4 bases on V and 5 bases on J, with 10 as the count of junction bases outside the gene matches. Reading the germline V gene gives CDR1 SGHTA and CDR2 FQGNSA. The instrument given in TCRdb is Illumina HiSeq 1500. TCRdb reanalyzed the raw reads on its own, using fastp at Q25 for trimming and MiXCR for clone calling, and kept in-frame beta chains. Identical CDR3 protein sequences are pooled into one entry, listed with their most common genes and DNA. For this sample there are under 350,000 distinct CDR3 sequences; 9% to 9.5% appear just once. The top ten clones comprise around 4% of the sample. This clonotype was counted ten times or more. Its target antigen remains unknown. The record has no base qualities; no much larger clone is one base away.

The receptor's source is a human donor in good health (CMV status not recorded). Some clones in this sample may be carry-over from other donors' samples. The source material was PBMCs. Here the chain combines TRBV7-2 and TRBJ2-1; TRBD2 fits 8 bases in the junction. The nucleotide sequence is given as TGTGCCAGCAGCTCCTCCATAGCGGGAAGGGACAATGAGCAGTTCTTC. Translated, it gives CASSSSIAGRDNEQFF.